The source of this TCR beta chain is a study of blood T cell repertoires in COVID-19. As for the study in general: Both acute and convalescent COVID-19 samples were obtained from the United States, Italy and Spain. T cells, B-cell-depleted T cells, or PBMCs supplied cDNA or gDNA.

This CDR3 spans 15 amino acids. Germline V CDR1 and CDR2: SGHAT, FQNNGV. V gave up 4 bases and J gave up 4 bases; unmatched junction bases: 4. Original analysis: Estimated nucleated cell counts came from reference gene primer amplification. TCRdb's copy holds only in-frame clones and misses some; the assay was immunoSEQ multiplex PCR. From that table come the V and J calls and clone size; the DNA was used to work out D and trimming. The top ten clones hold about 6.5% of a sample with about 380,000 clones, nearly 90% of them seen once. The J gene is TRBJ1-4, the V gene TRBV11-2, with 9 bases that match TRBD1. This sequence was found in a man between 18 and 35 years old with active or convalescent COVID-19. Sequencing was performed on peripheral blood. Here the CDR3 reads CASSSNRGLNEKLFF. DNA of the CDR3: TGTGCCAGCAGCTCCAACAGGGGGCTTAATGAAAAACTGTTTTTT.